This TCR beta chain was captured in a study of cytomegalovirus exposure and HLA in healthy donors. 13 Jbeta primers and 60 Vbeta primers were used for the PCR. Some clones are missing from TCRdb's copy, which holds only in-frame ones; the method was immunoSEQ multiplex PCR. The sample gives over 150,000 clones, around 68% of which show up once; approximately 1.5% is in the top ten. Per germline, CDR1 LGHNA and CDR2 YSLEER. The CDR3 contains 14 residues. V was cut by 6 bases and J by 0 bases, with 12 bases left in between. The sample consisted of PBMCs. This clonotype was obtained from a man in his fifties or sixties in good health and CMV-seronegative. This chain links TRBV4-3 with TRBJ2-7; D is ambiguous. The CDR3, as DNA: TGCGCCAGCAGTACAGAGCCCCTCTCCTACGAGCAGTACTTC. Protein: CASSTEPLSYEQYF.